The 10 T cell receptor beta chains below come from one sample, sequenced in a study of T cell responses to AZD1222 COVID-19 vaccine. Measured with immunoSEQ multiplex PCR; TCRdb has only the in-frame clones, and not every one. The table records 110,000 or so clones, roughly 91% of them present only once. The starting material was peripheral blood, obtained 28 days after the second AZD1222 dose. The receptors shown here come from an adult who received the AZD1222 COVID-19 vaccine.

This chain uses TRBV5-1 with TRBJ2-7; D remains ambiguous. CDR3 length equals 14 residues. In germline, CDR1 is SGHRS, CDR2 YFSETQ. The V and J ends lost 0 bases and 3 bases respectively, with 10 bases between them. The CDR3 protein is CASSLGGQLYEQYF. In nucleotides, the CDR3 is TGCGCCAGCAGCTTGGGGGGTCAGCTCTACGAGCAGTACTTC.

The rearrangement uses TRBV4-1 and TRBJ1-5, with unresolved D. The length of the CDR3 is 15 residues. The V gene's germline CDR1 is MGHRA and CDR2 YSYEKL. Trimming removed 0 bases at V and 6 bases at J, with 12 bases between. CDR3 DNA: TGCGCCAGCAGCCAAGATCGCCCTGGTGGTCAGCCCCAGCATTTT. Amino acids: CASSQDRPGGQPQHF.

The chain employs TRBV5-1 and TRBJ1-2, with D perhaps matching TRBD1 (5 bases). This CDR3 region has 15 residues. Looked up from germline, CDR1 is SGHRS and CDR2 is YFSETQ. V lost 3 bases, J lost 2 bases, and 14 bases lay in between. This chain's CDR3 is CASSSEGVANYGYTF. For the CDR3, the DNA is TGCGCCAGCAGCTCGGAAGGGGTGGCCAACTATGGCTACACCTTC.

The rearrangement uses TRBV13 and TRBJ1-1; TRBD1 might be the D (6 bases). The V and J ends lost 1 base and 3 bases respectively, with 6 bases between them. The CDR3 has 13 residues. Germline V gene data show CDR1 as PRHDT and CDR2 as FYEKMQ (reference sequence). The CDR3 DNA is TGTGCCAGCAGCTTAGACAGGGACACTGAAGCTTTCTTT. The encoded protein is CASSLDRDTEAFF.

The chain recombines TRBV7-8 with TRBJ1-6; D is ambiguous. Germline-derived CDR1 and CDR2 are SGHVS and FQNEAQ. The CDR3 loop spans 11 amino acids. Deletions cut 1 base from V and 10 bases from J, with 2 bases between. The CDR3: CASSLGSPLHF. DNA of the CDR3: TGTGCCAGCAGCTTAGGATCACCCCTCCACTTT.

The chain joins TRBV20-1 to TRBJ1-2; D unresolved. The germline V and J ends were trimmed by 0 bases and 8 bases, with 7 bases remaining between them. Germline V gene data show CDR1 as DFQATT and CDR2 as SNEGSKA (reference sequence). The CDR3 runs to 11 residues. DNA for the CDR3: TGCAGTGCTAGAGATCCGGGCGGCTACACCTTC. Protein product: CSARDPGGYTF.

V gene TRBV7-9 combines with J gene TRBJ1-1; no clear D. Germline V CDR1 and CDR2: SEHNR, FQNEAQ (reference sequence). The CDR3 has 12 amino acids. Trimming shortened V by 1 base and J by 6 bases, and 6 bases separated the two germline ends. The CDR3 loop reads CASSLVGSEAFF. CDR3 coding DNA: TGTGCCAGCAGCTTAGTGGGATCTGAAGCTTTCTTT.

The CDR3 DNA is TGTGCCAGCAGCGCTTTAGTGCCGAGCGGGCCCCGCCCGAACACCGGGGAGCTGTTTTTT. Protein product: CASSALVPSGPRPNTGELFF. This rearrangement joins TRBV5-4 to TRBJ2-2; D might be TRBD2 (6 bases). Germline CDR1 is SGHNT and CDR2 is YYREEE (reference sequence). V was trimmed by 4 bases and J by 0 bases, leaving 25 bases between them. The CDR3 is 20 amino acids.

The gene calls are TRBV18 and TRBJ2-5; 7 nucleotides align to TRBD1. After removal of 6 bases from V and 5 bases from J, the junction contained 9 bases not matched to a gene. This CDR3 spans 14 amino acids. Germline CDR1 and CDR2: KGHSH and LQKENI. The CDR3 region has the DNA TGTGCCAGCTCTCGGGACAGCGTGGCGGAGACCCAGTACTTC. It encodes CASSRDSVAETQYF.

The chain recombines TRBV6-1 with TRBJ1-4; 9 nucleotides line up with TRBD1. Per germline, CDR1 MNHNS and CDR2 SASEGT. V trimming: 3 bases; J trimming: 8 bases; junction bases outside the gene matches: 7. The CDR3 runs to 15 residues. CDR3 DNA: TGTGCCAGCAGTGAGATACAGGGGGCAGGCGAAAAACTGTTTTTT. It yields the protein CASSEIQGAGEKLFF.